There are a few counts of the clone carrying this T cell receptor beta chain. As yet, its antigen is unknown. This specimen comes from a study of beta chain features in type 1 diabetes. Every isolated RNA sample was fully reverse transcribed, so sequencing captured expressed TCRB transcripts. Assay used: immunoSEQ multiplex PCR; TCRdb lists only in-frame clones, some missing. The sample records some 150,000 clones, 11% being singletons. Study-level points and caveats: For type 1 diabetes patients, VDJ junctions showed fewer insertions and more deletions.

This receptor was taken from a man aged 18 to 29 in good health. What was sequenced was central memory CD4+ T cells from blood.

CDR3 region: CSVARDSRYEQYF. In nucleotides, the CDR3 is TGCAGCGTTGCGCGGGACAGTCGCTACGAGCAGTACTTC. V and J are TRBV29-1 and TRBJ2-7; D is perhaps TRBD1 (7 bases). The V end was cut by 4 bases, the J end by 3 bases, with 13 bases between. The CDR3 runs 13 residues. CDR1 is SQVTM and CDR2 is ANQGSEA in the germline V gene.